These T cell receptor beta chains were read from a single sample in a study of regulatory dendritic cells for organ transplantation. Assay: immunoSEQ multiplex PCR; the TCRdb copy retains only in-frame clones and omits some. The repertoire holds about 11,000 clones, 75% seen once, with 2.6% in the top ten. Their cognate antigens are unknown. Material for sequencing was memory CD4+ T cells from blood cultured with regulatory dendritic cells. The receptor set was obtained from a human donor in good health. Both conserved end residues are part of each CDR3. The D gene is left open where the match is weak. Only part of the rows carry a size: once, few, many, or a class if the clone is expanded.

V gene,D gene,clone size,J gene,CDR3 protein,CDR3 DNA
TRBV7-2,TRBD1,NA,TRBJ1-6,CASSFGQGSHSPLHF,TGTGCCAGCAGCTTTGGACAGGGAAGTCATTCACCCCTCCACTTT
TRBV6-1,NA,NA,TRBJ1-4,CASSVSFNEKLFF,TGTGCCAGCAGTGTTTCATTTAATGAAAAACTGTTTTTT
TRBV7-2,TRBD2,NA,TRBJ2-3,CASSRGGTDTQYF,TGTGCCAGCAGCCGGGGGGGCACAGATACGCAGTATTTT
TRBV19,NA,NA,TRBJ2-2,CASSMRVGELFF,TGTGCCAGTAGTATGCGAGTAGGGGAGCTGTTTTTT
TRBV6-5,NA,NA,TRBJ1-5,CGGGPGVDQPQHF,TGTGGGGGCGGCCCAGGGGTAGATCAGCCCCAGCATTTT
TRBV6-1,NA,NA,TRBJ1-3,CASSEVWQISGNTIYF,TGTGCCAGCAGTGAAGTATGGCAGATCTCTGGAAACACCATATATTTT
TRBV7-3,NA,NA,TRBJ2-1,CASSSLRVNEQFF,TGTGCCAGCAGCTCGCTCAGGGTCAATGAGCAGTTCTTC
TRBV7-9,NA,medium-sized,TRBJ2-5,CASSLGAKGETQYF,TGTGCCAGCAGCTTGGGGGCTAAGGGTGAGACCCAGTACTTC
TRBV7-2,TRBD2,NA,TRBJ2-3,CASSVAGGGADTQYF,TGTGCCAGCTCAGTAGCCGGCGGGGGGGCAGATACGCAGTATTTT
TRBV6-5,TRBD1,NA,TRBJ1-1,CASSLDRADTEAFF,TGTGCCAGCAGCCTAGACAGGGCGGACACTGAAGCTTTCTTT
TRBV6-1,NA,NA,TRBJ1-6,CASRELSSYNSPLHF,TGTGCCTCACGGGAACTGTCCTCCTATAATTCACCCCTCCACTTT
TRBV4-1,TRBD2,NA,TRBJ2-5,CASTGRGGETQYF,TGCGCCAGCACGGGCCGGGGGGGCGAGACCCAGTACTTC
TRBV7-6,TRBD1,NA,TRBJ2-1,CASSSTGGSYNEQFF,TGTGCCAGCAGCTCGACAGGGGGTTCTTACAATGAGCAGTTCTTC
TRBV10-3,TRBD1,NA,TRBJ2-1,CAISVVGTGANEQFF,TGTGCCATAAGTGTTGTCGGGACAGGGGCCAATGAGCAGTTCTTC
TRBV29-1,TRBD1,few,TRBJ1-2,CSVVRTGGVSGYTF,TGCAGCGTGGTCCGGACAGGGGGCGTATCGGGCTACACCTTC
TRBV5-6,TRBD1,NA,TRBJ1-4,CASSALTGGREKLFF,TGTGCCAGCAGCGCCCTGACAGGGGGCAGGGAAAAACTGTTTTTT
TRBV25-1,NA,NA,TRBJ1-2,CASSPRGGNYGYTF,TGTGCCAGCAGCCCCCGGGGGGGGAACTATGGCTACACCTTC
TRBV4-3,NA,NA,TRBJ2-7,CASSPQTQQGKNEQYF,TGCGCCAGCAGCCCCCAGACGCAACAGGGTAAGAACGAGCAGTACTTC
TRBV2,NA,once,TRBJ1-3,CASSSGVTGNTIYF,TGTGCCAGCAGTTCCGGTGTAACTGGAAACACCATATATTTT
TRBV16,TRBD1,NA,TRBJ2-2,CASSRQGTGELFF,TGTGCCAGCAGCCGACAGGGGACCGGGGAGCTGTTTTTT
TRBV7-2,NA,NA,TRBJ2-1,CASSTRTDNEQFF,TGTGCCAGCTCTACCCGCACTGACAATGAGCAGTTCTTC
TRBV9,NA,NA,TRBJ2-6,CASSVATGVGANVLTF,TGTGCCAGCAGCGTAGCTACGGGGGTAGGGGCCAACGTCCTGACTTTC
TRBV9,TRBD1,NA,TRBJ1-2,CAPPGTAKLVLGYTF,TGTGCCCCCCCCGGGACAGCTAAGTTAGTGCTGGGCTACACCTTC
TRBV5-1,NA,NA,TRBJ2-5,CASSLALTPQGETQYF,TGCGCCAGCAGCTTGGCCTTGACTCCCCAGGGCGAGACCCAGTACTTC
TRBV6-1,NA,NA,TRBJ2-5,CASSVMAQETQYF,TGTGCCAGCAGTGTGATGGCCCAAGAGACCCAGTACTTC
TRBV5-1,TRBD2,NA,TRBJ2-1,CASSFKGGSGGAAGFF,TGCGCCAGCAGCTTCAAGGGGGGTAGCGGGGGGGCAGCAGGGTTCTTC
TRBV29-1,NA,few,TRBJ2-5,CSVESLSAETQYF,TGCAGCGTTGAGAGTTTGTCAGCGGAGACCCAGTACTTC
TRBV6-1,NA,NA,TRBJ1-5,CASSAGRQATSNQPQHF,TGTGCCAGCAGTGCTGGAAGACAGGCCACTAGCAATCAGCCCCAGCATTTT
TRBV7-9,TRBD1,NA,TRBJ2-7,CASSPSGTGEMKEQYF,TGTGCCAGCAGCCCTTCCGGGACAGGGGAAATGAAAGAGCAGTACTTC
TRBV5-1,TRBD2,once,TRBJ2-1,CASSLASGNEQFF,TGCGCCAGCAGCTTGGCTAGCGGAAATGAGCAGTTCTTC
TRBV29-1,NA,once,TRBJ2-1,CSVNRDGGEQFF,TGCAGCGTAAACAGGGATGGCGGTGAGCAGTTCTTC
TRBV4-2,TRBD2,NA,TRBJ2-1,CASGSGSSYNEQFF,TGTGCCAGTGGTAGCGGGAGCTCCTACAATGAGCAGTTCTTC
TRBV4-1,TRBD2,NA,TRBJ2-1,CASSRQGLAVLNNEQFF,TGCGCCAGCAGCCGGCAGGGACTAGCGGTACTCAACAATGAGCAGTTCTTC
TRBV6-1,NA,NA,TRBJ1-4,CASSEELRNEKLFF,TGTGCCAGCAGTGAAGAGTTGAGGAATGAAAAACTGTTTTTT
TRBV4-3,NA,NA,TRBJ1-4,CASSYKTGSGEKLFF,TGCGCCAGCAGCTATAAAACAGGGTCAGGGGAAAAACTGTTTTTT
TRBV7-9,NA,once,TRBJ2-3,CASSLTGDTQYF,TGTGCCAGCAGCCTAACAGGAGATACGCAGTATTTT
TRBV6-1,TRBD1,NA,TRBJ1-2,CASSETGWSLYGYTF,TGTGCCAGCAGTGAGACAGGGTGGTCCCTCTATGGCTACACCTTC
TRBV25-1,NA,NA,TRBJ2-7,CASSESGSRYEQYF,TGTGCCAGCAGTGAATCAGGGTCTAGGTACGAGCAGTACTTC
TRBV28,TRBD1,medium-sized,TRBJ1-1,CAGQAEAGNTEAFF,TGTGCAGGACAGGCGGAGGCGGGGAACACTGAAGCTTTCTTT
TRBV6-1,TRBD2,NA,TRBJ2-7,CASSALAGGSYEQYF,TGTGCCAGCAGTGCCCTAGCGGGGGGATCCTACGAGCAGTACTTC
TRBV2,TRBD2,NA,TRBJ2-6,CASSRSGGNSGANVLTF,TGTGCCAGCAGTCGGTCGGGGGGGAACTCTGGGGCCAACGTCCTGACTTTC
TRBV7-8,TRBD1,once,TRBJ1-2,CASSLGQGAILYGYTF,TGTGCCAGCAGCCTCGGACAGGGGGCGATTCTCTATGGCTACACCTTC
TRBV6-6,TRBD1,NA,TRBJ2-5,CASSRTGQETQYF,TGTGCCAGCAGTAGGACAGGGCAAGAGACCCAGTACTTC
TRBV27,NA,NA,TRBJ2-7,CASSSALARGGNEQYF,TGTGCCAGCAGTTCCGCGCTTGCTCGCGGAGGGAACGAGCAGTACTTC
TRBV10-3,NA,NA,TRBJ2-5,CAAAGAGETQYF,TGTGCCGCCGCGGGGGCAGGGGAGACCCAGTACTTC
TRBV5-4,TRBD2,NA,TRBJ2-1,CASSAGLAGSYNEQFF,TGTGCCAGCAGCGCAGGACTAGCGGGTTCCTACAATGAGCAGTTCTTC
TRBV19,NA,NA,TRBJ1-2,CASNDPFTGHYGYTF,TGTGCCAGTAACGACCCCTTCACAGGGCACTATGGCTACACCTTC
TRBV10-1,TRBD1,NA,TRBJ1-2,CASSESLGARDRENYGYTF,TGCGCCAGCAGTGAGTCCTTGGGTGCCAGGGACAGGGAAAACTATGGCTACACCTTC
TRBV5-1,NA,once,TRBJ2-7,CASSLGTTGSYEQYF,TGCGCCAGCAGCTTAGGTACGACAGGCTCCTACGAGCAGTACTTC
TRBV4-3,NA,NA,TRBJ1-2,CASSPRQGYTF,TGCGCCAGCAGCCCTCGACAGGGCTACACCTTC
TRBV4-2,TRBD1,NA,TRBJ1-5,CASSQDGQGSQPQHF,TGTGCCAGCAGCCAAGATGGACAGGGAAGTCAGCCCCAGCATTTT
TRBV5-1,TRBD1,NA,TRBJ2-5,CASSRRPPGQGVGGALQETQYF,TGCGCCAGCAGCAGGAGACCTCCGGGACAGGGCGTAGGCGGGGCGTTACAAGAGACCCAGTACTTC
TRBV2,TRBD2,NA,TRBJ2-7,CASRAPSGGGYEQYF,TGTGCCAGCAGGGCCCCTAGCGGTGGGGGCTACGAGCAGTACTTC
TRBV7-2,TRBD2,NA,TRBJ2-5,CASSAAGAETQYF,TGTGCCAGCAGCGCAGCGGGGGCAGAGACCCAGTACTTC